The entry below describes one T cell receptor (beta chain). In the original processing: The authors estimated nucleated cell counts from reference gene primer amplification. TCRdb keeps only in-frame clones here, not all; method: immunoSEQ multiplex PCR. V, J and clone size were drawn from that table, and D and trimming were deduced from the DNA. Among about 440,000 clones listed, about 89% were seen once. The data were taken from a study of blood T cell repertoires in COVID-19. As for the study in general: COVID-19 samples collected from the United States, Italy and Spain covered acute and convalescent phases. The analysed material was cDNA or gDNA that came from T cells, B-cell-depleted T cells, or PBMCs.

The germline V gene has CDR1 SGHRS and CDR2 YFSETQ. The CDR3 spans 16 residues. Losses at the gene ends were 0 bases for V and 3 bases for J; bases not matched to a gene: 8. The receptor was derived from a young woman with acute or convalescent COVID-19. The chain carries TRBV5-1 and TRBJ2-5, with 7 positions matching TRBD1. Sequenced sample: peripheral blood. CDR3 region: CASSLALRTGKETQYF. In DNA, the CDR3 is TGCGCCAGCAGCTTGGCTCTAAGGACAGGCAAAGAGACCCAGTACTTC.